This TCR beta chain stems from a study of blood T cell repertoires in COVID-19. Trimming pared 2 bases from V and 6 bases from J, leaving 8 bases between. In germline, CDR1 is SNHLY, CDR2 FYNNEI. The CDR3 extends over 14 amino acids. Here immunoSEQ multiplex PCR was the method, and the copy in TCRdb shows in-frame clones only, minus some. The sample lists some 110,000 clones, roughly two thirds occurring once. This sequence joins TRBV2 and TRBJ1-6, with D possibly matching TRBD1 (6 bases). Sequencing input: peripheral blood. This clonotype was obtained from a human donor with acute or convalescent COVID-19. The donor label of this sample is uncertain. DNA for the CDR3: TGTGCCAGCAGTGAAATAGGGGGTAATTCACCCCTCCACTTT. Translated, it gives CASSEIGGNSPLHF.